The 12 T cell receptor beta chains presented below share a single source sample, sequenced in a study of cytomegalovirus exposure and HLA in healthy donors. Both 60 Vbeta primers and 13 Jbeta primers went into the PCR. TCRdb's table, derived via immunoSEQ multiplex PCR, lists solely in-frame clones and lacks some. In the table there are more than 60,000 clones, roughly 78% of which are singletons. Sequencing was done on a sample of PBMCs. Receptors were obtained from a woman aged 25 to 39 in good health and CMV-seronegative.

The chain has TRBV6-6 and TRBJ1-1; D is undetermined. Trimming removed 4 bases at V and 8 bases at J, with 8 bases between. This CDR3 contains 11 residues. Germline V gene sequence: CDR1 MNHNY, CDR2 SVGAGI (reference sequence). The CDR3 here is CASSSRREAFF. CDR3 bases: TGTGCCAGCAGTTCCCGCCGGGAAGCTTTCTTT.

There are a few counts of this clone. CDR3 in amino acids: CASTPFDSNEQFF. CDR3 bases: TGTGCCAGCACCCCCTTCGACAGCAATGAGCAGTTCTTC. The rearrangement links TRBV7-9 to TRBJ2-1, with a possible D match to TRBD1 (5 bases). The germline V gene has CDR1 SEHNR and CDR2 FQNEAQ (reference sequence). V was trimmed by 7 bases and J by 6 bases, leaving 13 bases between them. This CDR3 region has 13 residues.

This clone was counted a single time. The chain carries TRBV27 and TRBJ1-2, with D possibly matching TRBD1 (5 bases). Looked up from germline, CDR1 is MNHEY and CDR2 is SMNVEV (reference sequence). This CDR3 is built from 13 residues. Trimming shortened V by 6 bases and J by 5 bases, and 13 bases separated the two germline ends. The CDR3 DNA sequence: TGTGCCAGCAGGCCTACCGGGGGGTATGGCTACACCTTC. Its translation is CASRPTGGYGYTF.

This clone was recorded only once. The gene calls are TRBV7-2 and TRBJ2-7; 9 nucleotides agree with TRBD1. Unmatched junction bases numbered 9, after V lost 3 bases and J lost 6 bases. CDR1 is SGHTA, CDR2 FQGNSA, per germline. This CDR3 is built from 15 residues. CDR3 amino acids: CASSFSPGTGREQYF. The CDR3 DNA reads TGTGCCAGCAGCTTTTCCCCCGGGACAGGGCGCGAGCAGTACTTC.

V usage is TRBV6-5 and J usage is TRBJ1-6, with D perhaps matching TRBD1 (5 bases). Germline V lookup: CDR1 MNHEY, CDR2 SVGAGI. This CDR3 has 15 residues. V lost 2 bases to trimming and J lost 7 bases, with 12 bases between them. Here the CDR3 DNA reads TGTGCCAGCAGTTACCTCGACAGTGGCAATTCACCCCTCCACTTT. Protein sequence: CASSYLDSGNSPLHF.

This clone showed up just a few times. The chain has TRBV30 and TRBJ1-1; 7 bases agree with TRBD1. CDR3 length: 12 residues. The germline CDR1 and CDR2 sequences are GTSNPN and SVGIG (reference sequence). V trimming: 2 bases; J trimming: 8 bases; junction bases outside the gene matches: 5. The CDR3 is CAWSTDRAEAFF. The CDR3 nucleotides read TGTGCCTGGAGTACCGACAGGGCCGAAGCTTTCTTT.

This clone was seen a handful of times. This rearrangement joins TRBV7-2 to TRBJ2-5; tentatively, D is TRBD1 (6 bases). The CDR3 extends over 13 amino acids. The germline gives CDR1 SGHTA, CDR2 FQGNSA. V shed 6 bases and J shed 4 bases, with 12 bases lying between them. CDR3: CASSGQFGETQYF. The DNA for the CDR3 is TGTGCCAGCAGTGGACAGTTCGGAGAGACCCAGTACTTC.

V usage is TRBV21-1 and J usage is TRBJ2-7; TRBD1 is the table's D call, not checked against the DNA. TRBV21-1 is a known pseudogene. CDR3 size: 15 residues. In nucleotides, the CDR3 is TGTGCCAGCAGCCCTGGGACAGGGTACGACTACGAGCAGTACTTC. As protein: CASSPGTGYDYEQYF.

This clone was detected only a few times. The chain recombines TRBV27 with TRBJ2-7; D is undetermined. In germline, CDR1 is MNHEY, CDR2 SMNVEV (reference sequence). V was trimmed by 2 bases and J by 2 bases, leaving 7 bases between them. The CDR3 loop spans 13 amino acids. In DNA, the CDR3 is TGTGCCAGCAGTTTAGGTAGAGCCTACGAGCAGTACTTC. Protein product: CASSLGRAYEQYF.

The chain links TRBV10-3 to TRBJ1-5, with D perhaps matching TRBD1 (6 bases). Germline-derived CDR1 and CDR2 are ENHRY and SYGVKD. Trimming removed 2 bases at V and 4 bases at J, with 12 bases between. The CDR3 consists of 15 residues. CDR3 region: CAISETGYGNQPQHF. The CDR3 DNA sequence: TGTGCCATCAGTGAGACAGGGTATGGGAATCAGCCCCAGCATTTT.

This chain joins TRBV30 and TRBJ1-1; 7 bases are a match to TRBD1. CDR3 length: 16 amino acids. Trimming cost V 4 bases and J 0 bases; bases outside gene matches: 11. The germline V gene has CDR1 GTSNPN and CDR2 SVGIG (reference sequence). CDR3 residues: CAWTKGQLSMNTEAFF. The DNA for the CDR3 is TGTGCCTGGACTAAGGGACAGCTCTCCATGAACACTGAAGCTTTCTTT.

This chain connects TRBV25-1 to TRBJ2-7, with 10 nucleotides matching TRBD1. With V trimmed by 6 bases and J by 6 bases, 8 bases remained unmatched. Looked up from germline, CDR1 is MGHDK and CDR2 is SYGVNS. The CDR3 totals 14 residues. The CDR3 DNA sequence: TGTGCCAGCAGACGGACAGGGGGAGGGTTCGAGCAGTACTTC. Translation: CASRRTGGGFEQYF.